The present TCR beta chain was sequenced within a study of T cells after yellow fever vaccination. Study overall: Those fractions that held only low numbers of cells were prepared using the SMART-Seq v4 Ultra Low Input RNA kit. Study results and limitations: Clones from primary vaccination mostly reappeared after the booster (around 96% CD4, over 85% CD8).

Details on this clonotype: Antigen unknown.

V lost 0 bases, J lost 3 bases, and 6 bases lay in between. There are 15 residues in the CDR3. Per the germline V gene, CDR1 is SGHTA and CDR2 is FQGNSA. TCR cDNA was made by 5'RACE template switching, adding a universal primer site and UMIs. TCRdb itself ran the 5' RACE reads through MiXCR, one entry per CDR3 protein. Of roughly 310,000 distinct CDR3 sequences in the sample, more than 8.5% were seen once. Sequencing was performed on PBMCs, taken on the day of the first yellow fever vaccination. The receptor was derived from a man between 18 and 29 years old who received the YFV17D yellow fever vaccine. This sequence joins TRBV7-2 and TRBJ1-6; D gene uncertain. The CDR3 DNA reads TGTGCCAGCAGCTTAGCGGACTTCTATAATTCACCCCTCCACTTT. Its protein is CASSLADFYNSPLHF.